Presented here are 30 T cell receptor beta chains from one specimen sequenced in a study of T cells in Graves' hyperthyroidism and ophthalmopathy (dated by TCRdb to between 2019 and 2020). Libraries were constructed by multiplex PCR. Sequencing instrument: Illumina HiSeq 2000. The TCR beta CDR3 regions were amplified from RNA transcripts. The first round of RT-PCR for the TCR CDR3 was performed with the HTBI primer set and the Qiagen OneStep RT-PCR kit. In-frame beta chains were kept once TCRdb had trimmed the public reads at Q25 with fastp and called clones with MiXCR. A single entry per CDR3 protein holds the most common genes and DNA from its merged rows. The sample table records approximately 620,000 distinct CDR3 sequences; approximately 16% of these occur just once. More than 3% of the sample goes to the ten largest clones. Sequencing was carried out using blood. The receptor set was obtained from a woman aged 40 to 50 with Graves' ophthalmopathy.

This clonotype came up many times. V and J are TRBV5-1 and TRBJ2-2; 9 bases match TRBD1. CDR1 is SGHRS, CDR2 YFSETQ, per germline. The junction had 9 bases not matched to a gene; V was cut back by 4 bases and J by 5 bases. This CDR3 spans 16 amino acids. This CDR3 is CASSNGQGIRTGELFF. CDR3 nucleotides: TGCGCCAGCAGCAATGGACAGGGGATACGAACCGGGGAGCTGTTTTTT.

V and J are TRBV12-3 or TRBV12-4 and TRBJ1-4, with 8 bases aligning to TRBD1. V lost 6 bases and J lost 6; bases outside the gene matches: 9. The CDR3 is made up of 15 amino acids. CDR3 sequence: CASSRSGGAHEKLFF. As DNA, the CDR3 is TGTGCCAGCAGCCGGTCAGGGGGCGCGCATGAAAAACTGTTTTTT.

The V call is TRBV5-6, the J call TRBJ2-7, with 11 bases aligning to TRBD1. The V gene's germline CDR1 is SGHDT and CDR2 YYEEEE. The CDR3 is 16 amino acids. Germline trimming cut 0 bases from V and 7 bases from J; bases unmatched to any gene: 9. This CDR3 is CASSLDWGTGGGEQYF. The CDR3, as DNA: TGTGCCAGCAGCTTGGACTGGGGGACAGGGGGGGGAGAGCAGTACTTC.

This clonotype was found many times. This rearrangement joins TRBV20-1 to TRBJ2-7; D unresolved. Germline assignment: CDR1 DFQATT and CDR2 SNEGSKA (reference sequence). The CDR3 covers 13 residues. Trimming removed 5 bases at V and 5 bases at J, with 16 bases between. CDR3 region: CSAPRVQANEQYF. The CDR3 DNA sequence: TGCAGTGCTCCCCGAGTTCAGGCTAACGAGCAGTACTTC.

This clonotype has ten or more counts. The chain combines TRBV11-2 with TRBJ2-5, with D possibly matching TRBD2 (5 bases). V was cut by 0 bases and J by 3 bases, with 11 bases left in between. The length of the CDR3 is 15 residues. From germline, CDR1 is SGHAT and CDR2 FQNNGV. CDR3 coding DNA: TGTGCCAGCAGCTTAGATTATAGGACTGAAGAGACCCAGTACTTC. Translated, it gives CASSLDYRTEETQYF.

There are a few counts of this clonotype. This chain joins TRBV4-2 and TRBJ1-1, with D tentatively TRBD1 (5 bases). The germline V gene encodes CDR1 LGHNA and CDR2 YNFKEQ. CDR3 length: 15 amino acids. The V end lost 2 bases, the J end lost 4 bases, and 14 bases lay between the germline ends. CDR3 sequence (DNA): TGTGCCAGCAGCCAATCGGAGACAGAGCCCACTGAAGCTTTCTTT. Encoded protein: CASSQSETEPTEAFF.

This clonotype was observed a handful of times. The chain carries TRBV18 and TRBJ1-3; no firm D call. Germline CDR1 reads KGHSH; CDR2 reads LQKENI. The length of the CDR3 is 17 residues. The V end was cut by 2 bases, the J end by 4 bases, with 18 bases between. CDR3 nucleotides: TGTGCCAGCTCACCAGTGCAGTCGGTTCTGCGGGGAAACACCATATATTTT. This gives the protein CASSPVQSVLRGNTIYF. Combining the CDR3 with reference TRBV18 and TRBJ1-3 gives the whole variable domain NAGVMQNPRHLVRRRGQEARLRCSPMKGHSHVYWYRQLPEEGLKFMVYLQKENIIDESGMPKERFSAEFPKEGPSILRIQQVVRGDSAAYFCASSPVQSVLRGNTIYFGEGSWLTVV.

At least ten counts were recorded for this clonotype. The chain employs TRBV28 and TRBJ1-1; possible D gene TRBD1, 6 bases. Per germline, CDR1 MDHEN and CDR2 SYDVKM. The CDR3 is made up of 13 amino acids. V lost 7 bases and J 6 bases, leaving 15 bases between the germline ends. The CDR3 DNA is TGTGCCAGCAAGGACCGGGGGCTCGCTGAAGCTTTCTTT. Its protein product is CASKDRGLAEAFF.

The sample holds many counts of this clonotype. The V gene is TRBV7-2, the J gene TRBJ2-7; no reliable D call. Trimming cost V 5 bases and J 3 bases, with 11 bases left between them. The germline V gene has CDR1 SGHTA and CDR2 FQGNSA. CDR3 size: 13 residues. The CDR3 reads CASSQRWGYEQYF. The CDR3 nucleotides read TGTGCCAGCAGCCAAAGGTGGGGCTACGAGCAGTACTTC.

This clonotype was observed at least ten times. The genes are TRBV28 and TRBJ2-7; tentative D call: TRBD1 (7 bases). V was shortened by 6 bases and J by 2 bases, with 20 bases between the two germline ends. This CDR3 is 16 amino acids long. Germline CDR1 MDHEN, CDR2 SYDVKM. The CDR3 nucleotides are TGTGCCAGCAGCCAGGGGGGCGCAGTCACGCCCTACGAGCAGTACTTC. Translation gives CASSQGGAVTPYEQYF.

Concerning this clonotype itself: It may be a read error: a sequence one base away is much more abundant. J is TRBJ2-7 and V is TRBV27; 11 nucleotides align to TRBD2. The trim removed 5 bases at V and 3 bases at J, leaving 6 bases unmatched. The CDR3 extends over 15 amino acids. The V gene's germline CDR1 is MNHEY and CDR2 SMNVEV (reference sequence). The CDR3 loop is CASSQLAGGYYEQYF. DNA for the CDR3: TGTGCCAGCAGTCAGCTAGCGGGAGGTTACTACGAGCAGTACTTC.

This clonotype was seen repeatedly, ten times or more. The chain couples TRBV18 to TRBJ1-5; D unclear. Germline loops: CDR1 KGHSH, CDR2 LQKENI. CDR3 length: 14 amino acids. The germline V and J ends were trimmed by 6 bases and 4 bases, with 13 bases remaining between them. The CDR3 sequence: CASSPALGNQPQHF. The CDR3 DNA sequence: TGTGCCAGCTCTCCTGCGTTGGGTAATCAGCCCCAGCATTTT. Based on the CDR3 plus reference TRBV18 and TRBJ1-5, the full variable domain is NAGVMQNPRHLVRRRGQEARLRCSPMKGHSHVYWYRQLPEEGLKFMVYLQKENIIDESGMPKERFSAEFPKEGPSILRIQQVVRGDSAAYFCASSPALGNQPQHFGDGTRLSIL.

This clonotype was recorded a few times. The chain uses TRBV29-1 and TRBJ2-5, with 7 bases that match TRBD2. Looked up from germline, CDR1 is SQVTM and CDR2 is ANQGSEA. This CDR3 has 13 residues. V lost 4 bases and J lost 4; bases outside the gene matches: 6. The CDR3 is CSVGEGTRETQYF. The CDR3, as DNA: TGCAGCGTTGGGGAGGGGACGCGAGAGACCCAGTACTTC.

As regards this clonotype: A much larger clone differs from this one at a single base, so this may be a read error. The CDR3 bases are TGTGCCAGCAGCTTAGCGTCCAGCTCCGGGCAGTACTTC. Residues: CASSLASSSGQYF. The J gene is TRBJ2-7, the V gene TRBV7-9; D ambiguous. V was cut by 0 bases and J by 9 bases, with 12 bases left in between. The CDR3 loop spans 13 amino acids. In germline, CDR1 is SEHNR, CDR2 FQNEAQ (reference sequence).

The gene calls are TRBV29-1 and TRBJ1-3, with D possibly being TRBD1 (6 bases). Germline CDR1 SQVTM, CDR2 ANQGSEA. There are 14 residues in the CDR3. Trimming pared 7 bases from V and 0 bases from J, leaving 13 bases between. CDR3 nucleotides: TGCAGCGGGATCCTGACAGGCTCTGGAAACACCATATATTTT. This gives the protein CSGILTGSGNTIYF.

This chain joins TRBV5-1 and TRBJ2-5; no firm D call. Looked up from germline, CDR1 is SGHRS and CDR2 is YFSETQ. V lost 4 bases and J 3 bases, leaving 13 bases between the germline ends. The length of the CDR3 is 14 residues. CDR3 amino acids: CASSKPGNEETQYF. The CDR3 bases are TGCGCCAGCAGCAAGCCCGGTAACGAAGAGACCCAGTACTTC.

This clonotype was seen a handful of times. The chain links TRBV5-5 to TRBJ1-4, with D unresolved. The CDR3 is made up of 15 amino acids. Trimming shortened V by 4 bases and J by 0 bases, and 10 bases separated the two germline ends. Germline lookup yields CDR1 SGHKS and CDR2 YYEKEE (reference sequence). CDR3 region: CASSPPAATNEKLFF. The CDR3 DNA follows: TGTGCCAGCAGCCCGCCTGCTGCAACTAATGAAAAACTGTTTTTT.

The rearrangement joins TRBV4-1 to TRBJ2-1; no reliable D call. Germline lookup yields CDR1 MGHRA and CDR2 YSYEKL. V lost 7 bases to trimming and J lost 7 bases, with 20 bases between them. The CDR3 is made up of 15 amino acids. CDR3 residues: CASNPGPQKRNEQFF. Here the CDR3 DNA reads TGCGCCAGCAACCCAGGACCCCAGAAGAGGAATGAGCAGTTCTTC.

The CDR3 is CASTRGPNTEAFF. DNA of the CDR3: TGTGCCAGCACCAGGGGTCCCAACACTGAAGCTTTCTTT. This chain joins TRBV9 and TRBJ1-1; D might be TRBD1 (6 bases). Germline-derived CDR1 and CDR2 are SGDLS and YYNGEE. The CDR3 covers 13 residues. V dropped 6 bases and J dropped 2 bases, with 11 bases sitting between them.

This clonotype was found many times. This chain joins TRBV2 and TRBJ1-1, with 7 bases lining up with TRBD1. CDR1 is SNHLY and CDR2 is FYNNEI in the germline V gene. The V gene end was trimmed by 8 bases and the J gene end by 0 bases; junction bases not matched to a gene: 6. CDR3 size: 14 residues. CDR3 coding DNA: TGTGCCAGCTTTATGGGACAGATGAACACTGAAGCTTTCTTT. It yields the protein CASFMGQMNTEAFF.

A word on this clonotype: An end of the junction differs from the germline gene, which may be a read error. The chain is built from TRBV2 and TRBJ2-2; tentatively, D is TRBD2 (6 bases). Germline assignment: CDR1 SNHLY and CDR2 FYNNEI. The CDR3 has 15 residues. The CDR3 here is CASSGRGANTGEPFF. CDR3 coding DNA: TGTGCCAGCAGTGGGCGGGGAGCGAACACCGGGGAGCCGTTTTTT. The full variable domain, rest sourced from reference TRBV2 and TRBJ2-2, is EPEVTQTPSHQVTQMGQEVILRCVPISNHLYFYWYRQILGQKVEFLVSFYNNEISEKSEIFDDQFSVERPDGSNFTLKIRSTKLEDSAMYFCASSGRGANTGEPFFGEGSRLTVL.

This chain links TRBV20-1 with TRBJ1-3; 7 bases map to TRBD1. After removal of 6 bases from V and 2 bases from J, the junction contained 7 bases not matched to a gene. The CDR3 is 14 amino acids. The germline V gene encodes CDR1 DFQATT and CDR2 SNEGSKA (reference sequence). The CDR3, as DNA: TGCAGTGCCATACACAGGGGAGCTGGAAACACCATATATTTT. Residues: CSAIHRGAGNTIYF.

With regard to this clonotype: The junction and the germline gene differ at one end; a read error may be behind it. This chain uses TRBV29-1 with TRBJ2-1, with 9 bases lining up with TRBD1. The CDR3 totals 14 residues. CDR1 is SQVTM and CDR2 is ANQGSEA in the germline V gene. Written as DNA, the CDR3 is TGCGGCGTTGGGACAGGGAGCTCCTACAATGAGCAGTTCTTC. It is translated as CGVGTGSSYNEQFF.

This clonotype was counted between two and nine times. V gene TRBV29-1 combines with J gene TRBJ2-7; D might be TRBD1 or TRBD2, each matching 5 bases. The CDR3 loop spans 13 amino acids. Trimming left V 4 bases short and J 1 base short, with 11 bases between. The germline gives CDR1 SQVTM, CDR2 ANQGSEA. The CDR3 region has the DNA TGCAGCGTTGCTAGGGGAGAGTCCTACGAGCAGTACTTC. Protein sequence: CSVARGESYEQYF.

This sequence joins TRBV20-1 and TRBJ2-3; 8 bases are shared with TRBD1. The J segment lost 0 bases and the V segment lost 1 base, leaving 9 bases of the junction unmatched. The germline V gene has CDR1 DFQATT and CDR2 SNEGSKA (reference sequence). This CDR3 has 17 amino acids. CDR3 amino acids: CSARGLTRQGSTDTQYF. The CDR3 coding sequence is TGCAGTGCTAGAGGCTTAACCCGACAGGGGAGCACAGATACGCAGTATTTT.

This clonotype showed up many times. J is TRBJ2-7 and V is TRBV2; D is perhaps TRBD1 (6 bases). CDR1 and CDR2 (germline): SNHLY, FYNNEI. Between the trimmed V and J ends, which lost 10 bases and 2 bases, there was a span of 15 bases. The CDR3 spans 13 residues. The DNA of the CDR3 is TGTGCCACTAAGGGGGACGGGACCTACGAGCAGTACTTC. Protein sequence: CATKGDGTYEQYF.

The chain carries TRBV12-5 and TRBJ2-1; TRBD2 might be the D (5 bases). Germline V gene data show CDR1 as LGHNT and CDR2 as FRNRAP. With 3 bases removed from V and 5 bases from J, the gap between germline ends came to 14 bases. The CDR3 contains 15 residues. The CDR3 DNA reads TGTGCTAGTGGTTTCTTTACCGGGAAGGACAATGAGCAGTTCTTC. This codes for CASGFFTGKDNEQFF.

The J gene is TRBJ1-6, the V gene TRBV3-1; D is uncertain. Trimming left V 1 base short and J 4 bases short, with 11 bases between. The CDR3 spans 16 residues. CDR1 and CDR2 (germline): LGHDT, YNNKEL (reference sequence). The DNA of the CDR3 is TGTGCCAGCAGCCAAGTGATTGGGCAGTATAATTCACCCCTCCACTTT. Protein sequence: CASSQVIGQYNSPLHF.

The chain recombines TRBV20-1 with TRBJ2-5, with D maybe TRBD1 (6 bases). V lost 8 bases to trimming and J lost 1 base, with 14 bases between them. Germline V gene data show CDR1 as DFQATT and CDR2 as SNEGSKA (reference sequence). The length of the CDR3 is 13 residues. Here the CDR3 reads CSLAGTFQETQYF. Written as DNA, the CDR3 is TGCAGTCTTGCCGGGACATTCCAAGAGACCCAGTACTTC.

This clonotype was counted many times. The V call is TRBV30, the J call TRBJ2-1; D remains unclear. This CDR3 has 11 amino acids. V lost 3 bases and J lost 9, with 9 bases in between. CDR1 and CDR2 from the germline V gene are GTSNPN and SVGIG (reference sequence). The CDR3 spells CAWSLFGEQFF. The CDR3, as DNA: TGTGCCTGGAGCCTCTTTGGTGAGCAGTTCTTC.